Below, 22 T cell receptor beta chains from the same sample are listed, as sequenced in a study of shared clonotypes between healthy human individuals. The repertoire was sequenced with immunoSEQ multiplex PCR; TCRdb's copy has only in-frame clones and lacks some. Among 2,500,000 or so clones listed, more than 90% were seen once. The sample consisted of naive CD4+ T cells sorted from blood. Subset: CD45RA+ positively selected. The receptors derive from a man in his late teens or twenties in good health.

This chain uses TRBV11-2 with TRBJ2-3, with no clear D. This CDR3 is 15 amino acids long. CDR1 is SGHAT and CDR2 is FQNNGV in the germline V gene. Trimming removed 5 bases from V and 6 bases from J, with 18 bases in between. Here the CDR3 reads CASSARWSNGDTQYF. The CDR3 DNA sequence: TGTGCCAGCAGCGCCCGCTGGTCTAACGGGGATACGCAGTATTTT. The whole variable domain, remainder taken from reference TRBV11-2 and TRBJ2-3, is EAGVAQSPRYKIIEKRQSVAFWCNPISGHATLYWYQQILGQGPKLLIQFQNNGVVDDSQLPKDRFSAERLKGVDSTLKIQPAKLEDSAVYLCASSARWSNGDTQYFGPGTRLTVL.

This clone was seen once. The V gene is TRBV27, the J gene TRBJ2-7, with TRBD2 matching over 7 bases. CDR1 and CDR2 (germline): MNHEY, SMNVEV (reference sequence). The junction had 9 bases not matched to a gene; V was cut back by 3 bases and J by 1 base. The CDR3 has 16 amino acids. The CDR3 loop is CASSFRGGMSSYEQYF. The CDR3 bases are TGTGCCAGCAGTTTTCGCGGGGGTATGAGTTCCTACGAGCAGTACTTC.

V and J are TRBV7-9 and TRBJ2-7; D may be TRBD1 (5 bases). Germline V gene sequence: CDR1 SEHNR, CDR2 FQNEAQ (reference sequence). The CDR3 runs 14 residues. Trimming took off 5 bases at V and 4 bases at J, with 15 bases between the two ends. CDR3 sequence: CASSEDIPGYEQYF. CDR3 nucleotide sequence: TGTGCCAGCAGCGAGGATATCCCAGGGTACGAGCAGTACTTC. Variable domain in full (rest from reference TRBV7-9 and TRBJ2-7): DTGVSQNPRHKITKRGQNVTFRCDPISEHNRLYWYRQTLGQGPEFLTYFQNEAQLEKSRLLSDRFSAERPKGSFSTLEIQRTEQGDSAMYLCASSEDIPGYEQYFGPGTRLTVT.

This sequence joins TRBV18 and TRBJ1-2, with 7 bases lining up with TRBD1. Germline V gene lookup returns CDR1 KGHSH and CDR2 LQKENI. This CDR3 has 16 amino acids. V shed 3 bases, J shed 6 bases, and the junction held 13 bases outside the gene matches. The CDR3 spells CASSPGHMQGEDGYTF. The CDR3 DNA reads as TGTGCCAGCTCACCTGGGCACATGCAGGGGGAAGATGGCTACACCTTC. The full variable domain, with the rest looked up from reference TRBV18 and TRBJ1-2, is NAGVMQNPRHLVRRRGQEARLRCSPMKGHSHVYWYRQLPEEGLKFMVYLQKENIIDESGMPKERFSAEFPKEGPSILRIQQVVRGDSAAYFCASSPGHMQGEDGYTFGSGTRLTVV.

This chain links TRBV2 with TRBJ2-2; TRBD2 is a possible D gene (5 bases). V was trimmed by 5 bases and J by 6 bases, leaving 10 bases between them. The CDR3 runs to 13 residues. Germline CDR1 is SNHLY and CDR2 is FYNNEI. In DNA, the CDR3 is TGTGCCAGCAGTCGGACTGTAGCCGGGGAGCTGTTTTTT. It codes for CASSRTVAGELFF.

This chain uses TRBV27 with TRBJ2-3; a weak D match, TRBD2 (5 bases). The CDR3 runs 15 residues. With 6 bases removed from V and 1 base from J, the gap between germline ends came to 14 bases. Germline V gene data show CDR1 as MNHEY and CDR2 as SMNVEV (reference sequence). The CDR3 spells CASSPVSGRTDTQYF. The CDR3 DNA reads TGTGCCAGCAGCCCAGTCAGCGGTCGCACAGATACGCAGTATTTT.

The CDR3 protein is CASSIEVTVQETQYF. As DNA, the CDR3 is TGTGCCAGTAGTATTGAGGTCACAGTACAAGAGACCCAGTACTTC. This sequence joins TRBV19 and TRBJ2-5, with D uncertain. The V gene's germline CDR1 is LNHDA and CDR2 SQIVND (reference sequence). The V gene lost 3 bases and the J gene lost 2 bases, with 13 bases spanning the gap. The CDR3 length is 15 residues.

The chain combines TRBV30 with TRBJ1-4, with 11 positions matching TRBD1. Looked up from germline, CDR1 is GTSNPN and CDR2 is SVGIG (reference sequence). This CDR3 spans 15 amino acids. J lost 1 base, V lost 4 bases, and 2 bases had no gene match. CDR3 loop: CAWKGQGGTNEKLFF. CDR3 sequence (DNA): TGTGCCTGGAAGGGACAGGGGGGAACTAATGAAAAACTGTTTTTT.

This chain connects TRBV6-6 to TRBJ1-4; D remains unclear. Germline CDR1 MNHNY, CDR2 SVGAGI (reference sequence). This CDR3 is built from 11 residues. V was shortened by 6 bases and J by 5 bases, with 4 bases between the two germline ends. The CDR3 protein is CASSHNEKLFF. The CDR3 region has the DNA TGTGCCAGCAGCCACAATGAAAAACTGTTTTTT.

V is TRBV5-4 and J is TRBJ2-1; TRBD1 aligns across 7 bases. The CDR3 has 16 residues. Germline trimming cut 4 bases from V and 1 base from J; bases unmatched to any gene: 8. Germline CDR1 and CDR2: SGHNT and YYREEE (reference sequence). CDR3: CASSGAGGRSYNEQFF. CDR3 nucleotides: TGTGCCAGCAGCGGCGCAGGGGGAAGGTCCTACAATGAGCAGTTCTTC.

The chain uses TRBV5-1 and TRBJ1-1; 7 nucleotides agree with TRBD1. The CDR3 runs to 14 residues. The J segment lost 8 bases and the V segment lost 3 bases, leaving 10 bases of the junction unmatched. CDR1 and CDR2 from the germline V gene are SGHRS and YFSETQ. CDR3 DNA: TGCGCCAGCAGCTGGAAGTCCGGGACAGAGGAAGCTTTCTTT. Its protein product is CASSWKSGTEEAFF.

The chain employs TRBV6-1 and TRBJ2-3; TRBD1 is a possible D gene (6 bases). Germline CDR1 and CDR2: MNHNS and SASEGT. This CDR3 is built from 15 residues. Deletions cut 6 bases from V and 2 bases from J, with 15 bases between. The CDR3 region is CASSAGTLITDTQYF. In nucleotides, the CDR3 is TGTGCCAGCAGCGCCGGGACACTAATCACAGATACGCAGTATTTT.

This chain joins TRBV6-6 and TRBJ1-1; tentative D call: TRBD1 (5 bases). Germline assignment: CDR1 MNHNY and CDR2 SVGAGI (reference sequence). The CDR3 has 16 amino acids. Trimming took 4 bases from V and 0 from J, leaving 15 bases between them. The CDR3 spells CASSLPRDRVNTEAFF. The CDR3 DNA is TGTGCCAGCAGTTTGCCTCGGGACCGTGTGAACACTGAAGCTTTCTTT.

The V gene is TRBV7-8, the J gene TRBJ2-2; D not resolved. The CDR3 length is 13 residues. Germline V lookup: CDR1 SGHVS, CDR2 FQNEAQ. Trimming removed 6 bases at V and 8 bases at J, with 13 bases between. Here the CDR3 reads CASRGRSPGELFF. The CDR3 bases are TGTGCCAGCAGGGGAAGGAGCCCTGGGGAGCTGTTTTTT.

This chain connects TRBV6-1 to TRBJ1-6; D is uncertain. The CDR3 spans 14 residues. CDR1 is MNHNS and CDR2 is SASEGT in the germline V gene. V lost 2 bases and J 3 bases, leaving 5 bases between the germline ends. As DNA, the CDR3 is TGTGCCAGCAGTGAATACAGCTATAATTCACCCCTCCACTTT. Translated, it gives CASSEYSYNSPLHF.

The chain is built from TRBV9 and TRBJ1-6, with D perhaps matching TRBD1 (5 bases). The V end lost 2 bases, the J end lost 6 bases, and 9 bases lay between the germline ends. Germline CDR1 is SGDLS and CDR2 is YYNGEE. CDR3 length equals 14 residues. CDR3 protein: CASSVGTTNSPLHF. The CDR3 nucleotides are TGTGCCAGCAGCGTCGGGACGACTAATTCACCCCTCCACTTT.

The V and J genes are TRBV11-3 and TRBJ1-1; TRBD1 matches 7 bases. Germline CDR1 and CDR2: SGHNT and YENEEA. With V trimmed by 1 base and J by 6 bases, 8 bases remained unmatched. The CDR3 spans 15 residues. The DNA for the CDR3 is TGTGCCAGCAGCTTAGGCCAGGGGGTTGGATCTGAAGCTTTCTTT. Its translation: CASSLGQGVGSEAFF.

The chain combines TRBV11-2 with TRBJ2-1; 11 positions match TRBD2. This CDR3 is 16 amino acids long. V was clipped by 2 bases and J by 4 bases; unmatched bases: 4. Germline V gene data show CDR1 as SGHAT and CDR2 as FQNNGV. CDR3 sequence: CASSLHGTSGYNEQFF. The CDR3 DNA reads TGTGCCAGCAGCTTACACGGGACTAGCGGTTACAATGAGCAGTTCTTC.

The chain combines TRBV10-3 with TRBJ1-2; D is undetermined. This CDR3 spans 12 amino acids. The germline gives CDR1 ENHRY, CDR2 SYGVKD. The V gene lost 3 bases and the J gene lost 10 bases, with 12 bases spanning the gap. CDR3 amino acids: CAISEVPLAYTF. CDR3 nucleotides: TGTGCCATCAGTGAAGTCCCCCTAGCCTACACCTTC.

To note about this clone: Other nucleotide sequences in the sample specify the same CDR3. The chain links TRBV28 to TRBJ1-6; tentative D call: TRBD1 (5 bases). There are 14 residues in the CDR3. Germline values: CDR1 MDHEN, CDR2 SYDVKM. The V and J ends lost 3 bases and 5 bases respectively, with 8 bases between them. CDR3 coding DNA: TGTGCCAGCAGTTTTGGCAGGGATAATTCACCCCTCCACTTT. Residues: CASSFGRDNSPLHF.

Comments on this clone: The sample holds other DNA sequences that translate to the same CDR3. The V call is TRBV7-2, the J call TRBJ2-7; D gene ambiguous. Germline V gene data show CDR1 as SGHTA and CDR2 as FQGNSA. V shed 4 bases and J shed 7 bases, with 8 bases lying between them. The CDR3 is 11 residues long. Here the CDR3 reads CASSSSREQYF. The CDR3 DNA reads as TGTGCCAGCAGCTCCAGCCGGGAGCAGTACTTC.

The chain combines TRBV10-3 with TRBJ2-3; D may be TRBD1 or TRBD2 (5 bases each). Germline V gene lookup returns CDR1 ENHRY and CDR2 SYGVKD. This CDR3 has 16 amino acids. The V end lost 2 bases, the J end lost 1 base, and 13 bases lay between the germline ends. The CDR3 region has the DNA TGTGCCATCAGTGAGACCCGGGACCCCGGCACAGATACGCAGTATTTT. It codes for CAISETRDPGTDTQYF.